A selection of T cell receptor beta chains follows, all from one sample in a study of blood T cell repertoires in COVID-19. Sequencing was performed with immunoSEQ multiplex PCR; in TCRdb, only in-frame clones are kept and a portion is missing. Of roughly 230,000 clones listed, 75% to 90% were seen once; the top ten hold about 4.5%. Sequencing used peripheral blood. These receptors came from a woman in her forties who had recovered from COVID-19. Each CDR3 is given with its conserved first and last residue. The D gene is left open where the match is weak. Size values are once, few and many counts, or a class for expanded clones, and some rows have none.

size | J | D | V | CDR3 | DNA
once | TRBJ1-1 | - | TRBV6-5 | CASSYSPGTRNTEAFF | TGTGCCAGCAGTTACTCGCCCGGGACACGGAACACTGAAGCTTTCTTT
few | TRBJ2-7 | TRBD1 | TRBV6-5 | CASGRQGYSYEQYF | TGTGCCAGCGGAAGACAGGGATACTCCTACGAGCAGTACTTC
- | TRBJ2-2 | TRBD2 | TRBV5-1 | CASSSSGVPNTGELFF | TGCGCCAGCAGCTCTAGCGGGGTCCCGAACACCGGGGAGCTGTTTTTT
- | TRBJ2-1 | TRBD2 | TRBV6-5 | CASSYSGRGAGNEQFF | TGTGCCAGCAGTTACTCGGGGCGGGGAGCGGGGAATGAGCAGTTCTTC
- | TRBJ2-7 | - | TRBV12-3/TRBV12-4 | CASLLWGEKSKYF | TGTGCCAGCCTACTCTGGGGGGAAAAATCCAAGTACTTC
- | TRBJ1-5 | - | TRBV2 | CAGSGRANQPQHF | TGTGCCGGGTCGGGAAGGGCGAATCAGCCCCAGCATTTT
- | TRBJ2-1 | - | TRBV5-6 | CASSLDPGGNEQFF | TGTGCCAGCAGCTTGGATCCCGGGGGCAATGAGCAGTTCTTC
- | TRBJ2-3 | TRBD2 | TRBV7-9 | CASRTSGNTDTQYF | TGTGCCAGCAGGACCAGCGGGAACACAGATACGCAGTATTTT
- | TRBJ1-5 | TRBD1 | TRBV7-2 | CASSLFRGNQPQHF | TGTGCCAGCAGCTTATTCAGGGGGAATCAGCCCCAGCATTTT
- | TRBJ2-2 | - | TRBV9 | CASSGPSVNTGELFF | TGTGCCAGCAGCGGGCCTAGCGTGAACACCGGGGAGCTGTTTTTT
- | TRBJ2-5 | - | TRBV2 | CASSEAGISSGRETQYF | TGTGCCAGCAGTGAAGCCGGGATTTCGTCAGGGAGGGAGACCCAGTACTTC
- | TRBJ1-1 | - | TRBV5-5 | CASSLGQLSTEAFF | TGTGCCAGCAGCTTGGGACAGTTGTCCACTGAAGCTTTCTTT
- | TRBJ1-2 | - | TRBV28 | CASSLGTFGYTF | TGTGCCAGCAGCCTCGGGACTTTTGGCTACACCTTC
- | TRBJ2-1 | TRBD2 | TRBV7-2 | CASSSRLAGRNEQFF | TGTGCCAGCAGCTCGAGACTAGCGGGTCGGAATGAGCAGTTCTTC
- | TRBJ1-2 | - | TRBV14 | CASSQVSHSQGYTF | TGTGCCAGCAGCCAAGTATCCCATAGCCAGGGCTACACCTTC
- | TRBJ2-1 | - | TRBV5-6 | CASSLARLAYYNEQFF | TGTGCCAGCAGCTTGGCGCGGCTAGCGTACTACAATGAGCAGTTCTTC
- | TRBJ2-2 | TRBD1 | TRBV4-3 | CASSQSDRGGGELFF | TGCGCCAGCAGCCAGAGCGACAGGGGCGGCGGGGAGCTGTTTTTT
once | TRBJ2-2 | - | TRBV9 | CASSVVPSGAYTGELFF | TGTGCCAGCAGCGTAGTCCCATCAGGGGCCTACACCGGGGAGCTGTTTTTT
- | TRBJ1-2 | - | TRBV5-4 | CAGPRGNRGYTF | TGTGCCGGGCCTCGGGGGAACCGAGGCTACACCTTC
- | TRBJ2-1 | - | TRBV27 | CASDPFGSVAYNEQFF | TGTGCCAGTGACCCATTTGGTAGCGTTGCCTACAATGAGCAGTTCTTC
- | TRBJ2-3 | TRBD2 | TRBV9 | CASSVDGGLVSTDTQYF | TGTGCCAGCAGCGTAGATGGAGGACTAGTAAGCACAGATACGCAGTATTTT